Following are 30 T cell receptor beta chains from one sample sequenced in a study of T cell repertoires in cytomegalovirus infection. The antigens for these receptors are not known. Using its own MiXCR run on the reads, TCRdb lists one record per CDR3 protein. The sample consists of more than 300,000 distinct CDR3 sequences, about 35% of them appearing once. Sequences were derived from cultured PBMCs, sampled from culture after CMV antigen stimulation. The receptors shown here come from a human donor in good health (CMV status not recorded). Some clones in this sample may be carry-over from other donors' samples.

V is TRBV11-2 and J is TRBJ2-1, with D unresolved. The CDR3 has 12 amino acids. CDR1 is SGHAT, CDR2 FQNNGV, per germline. V was trimmed by 6 bases and J by 8 bases, leaving 11 bases between them. For the CDR3, the DNA is TGTGCCAGCAGACGTCGACGGGATGAGCAGTTCTTC. Translated: CASRRRRDEQFF.

This clonotype has a single count. This chain joins TRBV6-5 and TRBJ1-6; unclear D gene. The germline gives CDR1 MNHEY, CDR2 SVGAGI. Trimming stripped 0 bases from V and 0 bases from J, with 12 bases between. The CDR3 contains 18 residues. CDR3 sequence reads: CASSYSDRGSSYNSPLHF. In nucleotides, the CDR3 is TGTGCCAGCAGTTACTCAGACCGTGGGAGCTCCTATAATTCACCCCTCCACTTT.

The chain employs TRBV24-1 and TRBJ2-1; D is unresolved. The V end lost 1 base, the J end lost 4 bases, and 10 bases lay between the germline ends. The CDR3 totals 15 residues. The germline V gene encodes CDR1 KGHDR and CDR2 SFDVKD. This chain's CDR3 is CATSDFLDPYNEQFF. Written as DNA, the CDR3 is TGTGCCACCAGTGATTTTCTCGATCCATACAATGAGCAGTTCTTC.

The V gene is TRBV5-1, the J gene TRBJ1-2, with TRBD1 matching over 7 bases. V shed 3 bases, J shed 3 bases, and the junction held 11 bases outside the gene matches. CDR3 length: 16 amino acids. The germline V gene has CDR1 SGHRS and CDR2 YFSETQ. The CDR3 spells CASSSTPGQGDYGYTF. The CDR3 nucleotides are TGCGCCAGCAGCTCCACCCCCGGGCAGGGGGACTATGGCTACACCTTC.

Only a few counts were recorded for this clonotype. The V call is TRBV5-4, the J call TRBJ1-6; 7 positions agree with TRBD1. Germline CDR1 and CDR2: SGHNT and YYREEE (reference sequence). The CDR3 runs 15 residues. The trim removed 0 bases at V and 3 bases at J, leaving 0 bases unmatched. The CDR3 reads CASSLGQGYNSPLHF. CDR3 in DNA: TGTGCCAGCAGCTTGGGACAGGGCTATAATTCACCCCTCCACTTT.

This clonotype was seen a handful of times. The V and J genes are TRBV7-9 and TRBJ2-5; D may be TRBD2 (6 bases). Germline V gene sequence: CDR1 SEHNR, CDR2 FQNEAQ (reference sequence). Trimming left V 2 bases short and J 4 bases short, with 14 bases between. The CDR3 is 15 amino acids. CDR3 residues: CASSLLTGELETQYF. The DNA of the CDR3 is TGTGCCAGCAGCTTACTGACGGGAGAGCTAGAGACCCAGTACTTC.

Only one count was recorded for this clonotype. This chain uses TRBV12-3 or TRBV12-4 with TRBJ1-1; D is unresolved. Trimming shortened V by 7 bases and J by 0 bases, and 9 bases separated the two germline ends. The CDR3 totals 13 residues. The CDR3 sequence is CASTLQMNTEAFF. The CDR3 bases are TGTGCCAGCACGCTTCAGATGAACACTGAAGCTTTCTTT.

The J gene is TRBJ1-1, the V gene TRBV19; the match to TRBD1 covers 8 bases. CDR3 length: 12 amino acids. Germline V CDR1 and CDR2: LNHDA, SQIVND (reference sequence). With 8 bases clipped from V and 3 bases from J, the junction kept 2 bases outside the gene matches. The CDR3 DNA sequence: TGTGCCAGTTCGACAGGGGACACTGAAGCTTTCTTT. Encoded protein: CASSTGDTEAFF.

The rearrangement uses TRBV7-4 and TRBJ1-2; TRBD1 might be the D (5 bases). Trimming removed 7 bases from V and 5 bases from J, with 23 bases in between. Germline values: CDR1 SGHVT, CDR2 SQSDAQ. This CDR3 has 16 amino acids. CDR3 region: CASNIQGSGTEYGYTF. CDR3 coding DNA: TGTGCCAGCAACATCCAGGGTAGCGGGACGGAGTATGGCTACACCTTC.

The chain employs TRBV2 and TRBJ2-1; D is unclear. Germline V gene data show CDR1 as SNHLY and CDR2 as FYNNEI. The CDR3 has 11 amino acids. Trimming left V 4 bases short and J 9 bases short, with 7 bases between. CDR3 coding DNA: TGTGCCAGCAGTGTTTTTGGTGAGCAGTTCTTC. It is translated as CASSVFGEQFF.

The chain couples TRBV19 to TRBJ2-7; 10 bases align to TRBD2. CDR3 size: 18 residues. With V trimmed by 0 bases and J by 4 bases, 12 bases remained unmatched. Germline V gene data show CDR1 as LNHDA and CDR2 as SQIVND (reference sequence). Here the CDR3 DNA reads TGTGCCAGTAGTATAGATCTTCTAGCGGGAGATCCTTTGTACGAGCAGTACGTC. The encoded protein is CASSIDLLAGDPLYEQYV.

V gene TRBV5-6 combines with J gene TRBJ1-3; D unresolved. The CDR3 spans 18 residues. The germline V and J ends were trimmed by 4 bases and 0 bases, with 20 bases remaining between them. Germline V gene data show CDR1 as SGHDT and CDR2 as YYEEEE. CDR3 sequence (DNA): TGTGCCAGCAGCCTCGTAGACACGACTCTCCCCTCTGGAAACACCATATATTTT. As protein: CASSLVDTTLPSGNTIYF.

This clonotype was seen a few times. The chain recombines TRBV4-3 with TRBJ2-7; 8 positions agree with TRBD1. This CDR3 has 15 amino acids. Germline lookup yields CDR1 LGHNA and CDR2 YSLEER. The trim removed 1 base at V and 4 bases at J, leaving 6 bases unmatched. The CDR3 bases are TGCGCCAGCAGCCAAGCCGGACAGGGAGAATACGAGCAGTACGTC. Protein product: CASSQAGQGEYEQYV.

This chain connects TRBV28 to TRBJ1-1; D perhaps matches TRBD1 (6 bases). Per germline, CDR1 MDHEN and CDR2 SYDVKM. The CDR3 sequence is 16 residues long. The germline V and J ends were trimmed by 6 bases and 7 bases, with 24 bases remaining between them. DNA of the CDR3: TGTGCCAGCAGCTCAGGAGGGTCGGGGGCAAGGGGTGAAGCTTTCTTT. The encoded protein is CASSSGGSGARGEAFF.

The sample holds one count of this clonotype. The chain links TRBV11-1 to TRBJ2-2; 7 bases match TRBD1. CDR1 SGHAT and CDR2 FQDESV come from the germline V gene (reference sequence). The trim removed 5 bases at V and 2 bases at J, leaving 5 bases unmatched. This CDR3 is built from 15 residues. CDR3 amino acids: CASSKRQGNTGELFF. CDR3 bases: TGTGCCAGCAGCAAACGACAGGGAAACACCGGGGAGCTGTTTTTT.

In this sample, this clonotype turned up a few times. V and J are TRBV28 and TRBJ1-3, with 9 positions matching TRBD1. The CDR3 sequence is 15 residues long. V shed 2 bases and J 3 bases; nucleotides not matched to a gene: 2. From germline, CDR1 is MDHEN and CDR2 SYDVKM. The CDR3 nucleotides read TGTGCCAGCAGTTTAACAGGGGGCTTTGGAAACACCATATATTTT. This codes for CASSLTGGFGNTIYF.

This rearrangement joins TRBV7-4 to TRBJ2-1; D is perhaps TRBD1 or TRBD2 (5 bases each). CDR3 length equals 14 residues. The V and J ends lost 3 bases and 3 bases respectively, with 9 bases between them. Germline V gives CDR1 SGHVT, CDR2 SQSDAQ. The CDR3 is CASSFGTVYNEQFF. The CDR3 coding sequence is TGTGCCAGCAGCTTCGGGACGGTCTACAATGAGCAGTTCTTC.

The V and J genes are TRBV11-1 and TRBJ1-2; possible D gene TRBD1, 6 bases. Germline V CDR1 and CDR2: SGHAT, FQDESV (reference sequence). The length of the CDR3 is 14 residues. The V end lost 5 bases, the J end lost 2 bases, and 12 bases lay between the germline ends. The DNA of the CDR3 is TGTGCCAGCAGCACCCGGGACATAAACTATGGCTACACCTTC. Its protein is CASSTRDINYGYTF.

The sample holds a few counts of this clonotype. The gene calls are TRBV11-2 and TRBJ1-2; D gene unclear. This CDR3 contains 14 residues. Trimming stripped 2 bases from V and 2 bases from J, with 9 bases between. Per germline, CDR1 SGHAT and CDR2 FQNNGV. The DNA for the CDR3 is TGTGCCAGCAGCTTATATTTGGGAAACTATGGCTACACCTTC. Its translation: CASSLYLGNYGYTF. The variable domain in full, with the rest retrieved from reference TRBV11-2 and TRBJ1-2, is EAGVAQSPRYKIIEKRQSVAFWCNPISGHATLYWYQQILGQGPKLLIQFQNNGVVDDSQLPKDRFSAERLKGVDSTLKIQPAKLEDSAVYLCASSLYLGNYGYTFGSGTRLTVV.

This clonotype was detected many times. This chain links TRBV4-3 with TRBJ2-5; D remains ambiguous. V lost 1 base and J 5 bases, leaving 14 bases between the germline ends. The germline V gene has CDR1 LGHNA and CDR2 YSLEER. The CDR3 runs 15 residues. This CDR3 is CASSQGVLPRETQYF. In DNA form, the CDR3 reads TGCGCCAGCAGCCAAGGGGTTCTACCCCGGGAGACCCAGTACTTC.

DNA of the CDR3: TGTGCCAGCAGAGAGCGGAGCACAGATACGCAGTATTTT. This codes for CASRERSTDTQYF. V gene TRBV12-3 or TRBV12-4 combines with J gene TRBJ2-3; a weak D match, TRBD2 (5 bases). V gave up 6 bases and J gave up 0 bases, with 7 bases separating them. The CDR3 is 13 residues long.

The V gene is TRBV7-2, the J gene TRBJ2-1; D is possibly TRBD1 (6 bases). Germline CDR1 and CDR2: SGHTA and FQGNSA. This CDR3 comprises 15 residues. V lost 3 bases and J 2 bases, leaving 11 bases between the germline ends. The CDR3 spells CASSFVTGTYNEQFF. CDR3 sequence (DNA): TGTGCCAGCAGCTTCGTGACAGGTACCTACAATGAGCAGTTCTTC.

The CDR3 DNA reads as TGTGCCAGCAGTTTAATCCCGGACAGAAACTACGAGCAGTACTTC. Translated: CASSLIPDRNYEQYF. The V and J genes are TRBV12-3 or TRBV12-4 and TRBJ2-7, with D possibly matching TRBD1 (6 bases). The CDR3 is 15 residues long. The V gene lost 2 bases and the J gene lost 3 bases, with 14 bases spanning the gap.

In its sample, this clonotype was seen a few times. The rearrangement joins TRBV19 to TRBJ2-1; D gene unclear. Germline CDR1 is LNHDA and CDR2 is SQIVND (reference sequence). The CDR3 is made up of 17 amino acids. Trimming shortened V by 1 base and J by 2 bases, and 15 bases separated the two germline ends. CDR3 nucleotides: TGTGCCAGTAGTATAGTCCTAGGGATTACGCCCTACAATGAGCAGTTCTTC. This translates into CASSIVLGITPYNEQFF.

This clonotype was counted only a few times. The rearrangement uses TRBV28 and TRBJ2-1; D is tentatively TRBD1 or TRBD2 (5 bases each). Germline CDR1 reads MDHEN; CDR2 reads SYDVKM. The CDR3 is 14 residues long. V lost 8 bases and J lost 6, with 17 bases in between. The CDR3, as DNA: TGTGCCAGCGGGACGAGGCAACGGGGCAATGAGCAGTTCTTC. This codes for CASGTRQRGNEQFF.

This chain joins TRBV20-1 and TRBJ2-5; 9 bases are a match to TRBD2. CDR3 length: 16 amino acids. CDR1 and CDR2 from the germline V gene are DFQATT and SNEGSKA (reference sequence). V trimming: 0 bases; J trimming: 2 bases; junction bases outside the gene matches: 7. The CDR3 DNA reads as TGCAGTGCTAGAGACCGACATAGCGGGAGTCAAGAGACCCAGTACTTC. Encoded protein: CSARDRHSGSQETQYF.

The rearrangement uses TRBV27 and TRBJ2-3; D remains ambiguous. The length of the CDR3 is 12 residues. Germline CDR1 reads MNHEY; CDR2 reads SMNVEV (reference sequence). V was cut by 3 bases and J by 4 bases, with 5 bases left in between. This CDR3 is CASSFSADTQYF. The CDR3 bases are TGTGCCAGCAGTTTTTCCGCAGATACGCAGTATTTT.

V and J are TRBV25-1 and TRBJ1-3; D unclear. This CDR3 contains 11 residues. V gave up 6 bases and J gave up 8 bases, with 8 bases separating them. The V gene's germline CDR1 is MGHDK and CDR2 SYGVNS. CDR3 nucleotide sequence: TGTGCCAGCAGATATCTCGACACCATATATTTT. It translates to CASRYLDTIYF. Using reference TRBV25-1 and TRBJ1-3 for the parts outside the CDR3, the full variable domain is EADIYQTPRYLVIGTGKKITLECSQTMGHDKMYWYQQDPGMELHLIHYSYGVNSTEKGDLSSESTVSRIRTEHFPLTLESARPSHTSQYLCASRYLDTIYFGEGSWLTVV.

This clonotype appeared a few times. The CDR3 nucleotides are TGTGCCAGCACCGGAGCAGGGGGTACCATATATTTT. Protein: CASTGAGGTIYF. The V and J genes are TRBV6-5 and TRBJ1-3; TRBD1 agrees at 7 bases. Germline values: CDR1 MNHEY, CDR2 SVGAGI. J gave up 10 bases and V 7 bases, and 7 bases lay outside the gene matches. The CDR3 is made up of 12 amino acids.

The genes are TRBV7-2 and TRBJ2-3; weak D call: TRBD1 (6 bases). Germline V gene sequence: CDR1 SGHTA, CDR2 FQGNSA. The CDR3 has 14 amino acids. V lost 4 bases to trimming and J lost 0 bases, with 8 bases between them. CDR3 in amino acids: CASSSGQSTDTQYF. As DNA, the CDR3 is TGTGCCAGCAGCTCTGGACAGAGCACAGATACGCAGTATTTT.